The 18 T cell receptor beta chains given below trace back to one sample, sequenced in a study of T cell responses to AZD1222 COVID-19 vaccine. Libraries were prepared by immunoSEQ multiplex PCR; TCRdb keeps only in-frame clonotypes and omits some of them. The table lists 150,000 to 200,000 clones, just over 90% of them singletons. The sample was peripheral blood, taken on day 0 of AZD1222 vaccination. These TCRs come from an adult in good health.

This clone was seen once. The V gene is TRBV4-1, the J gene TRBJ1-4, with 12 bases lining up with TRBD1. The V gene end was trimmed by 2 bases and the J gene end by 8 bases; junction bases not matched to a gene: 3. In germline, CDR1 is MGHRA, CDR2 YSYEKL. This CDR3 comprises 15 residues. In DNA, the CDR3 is TGCGCCAGCAGCCAAACAGGGACAGGGGGCGAAAAACTGTTTTTT. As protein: CASSQTGTGGEKLFF.

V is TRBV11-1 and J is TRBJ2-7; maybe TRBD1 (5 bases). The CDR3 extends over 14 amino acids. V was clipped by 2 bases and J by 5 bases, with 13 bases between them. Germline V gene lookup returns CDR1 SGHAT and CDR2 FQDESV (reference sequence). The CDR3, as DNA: TGTGCCAGCAGCTTAAGGGCAGGGCCTAACGAGCAGTACTTC. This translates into CASSLRAGPNEQYF.

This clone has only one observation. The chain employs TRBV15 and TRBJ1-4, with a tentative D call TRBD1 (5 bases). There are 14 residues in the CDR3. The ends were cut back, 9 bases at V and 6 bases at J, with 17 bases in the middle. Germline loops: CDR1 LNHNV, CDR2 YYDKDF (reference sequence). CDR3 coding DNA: TGTGCCACACGCTTGAGGGGAGGGGATGAAAAACTGTTTTTT. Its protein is CATRLRGGDEKLFF.

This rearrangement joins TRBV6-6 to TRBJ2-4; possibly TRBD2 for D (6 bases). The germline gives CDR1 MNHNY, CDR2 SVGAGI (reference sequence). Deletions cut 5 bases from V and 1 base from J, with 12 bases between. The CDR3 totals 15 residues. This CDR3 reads CASSKGTQAKNIQYF. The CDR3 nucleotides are TGTGCCAGCAGTAAAGGGACTCAGGCCAAAAACATTCAGTACTTC.

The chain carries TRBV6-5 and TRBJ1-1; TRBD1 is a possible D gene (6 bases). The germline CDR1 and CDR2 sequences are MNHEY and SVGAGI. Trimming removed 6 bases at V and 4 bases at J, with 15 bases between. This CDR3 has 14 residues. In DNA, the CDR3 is TGTGCCAGCAGCTCGCTACAGGGAGTCACTGAAGCTTTCTTT. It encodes CASSSLQGVTEAFF.

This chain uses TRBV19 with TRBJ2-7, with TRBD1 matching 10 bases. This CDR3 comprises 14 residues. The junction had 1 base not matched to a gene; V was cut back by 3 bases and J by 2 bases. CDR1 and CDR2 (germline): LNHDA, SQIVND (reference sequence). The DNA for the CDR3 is TGTGCCAGTAGTATGGGGACAGGGGCCTACGAGCAGTACTTC. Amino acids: CASSMGTGAYEQYF.

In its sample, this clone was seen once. This chain's CDR3 is CASSRQTNTEAFF. In DNA form, the CDR3 reads TGTGCCAGCAGTCGACAGACGAACACTGAAGCTTTCTTT. The chain employs TRBV27 and TRBJ1-1; TRBD1 might be the D (5 bases). Germline V gives CDR1 MNHEY, CDR2 SMNVEV (reference sequence). V gave up 5 bases and J gave up 1 base, with 8 bases separating them. CDR3 length: 13 residues.

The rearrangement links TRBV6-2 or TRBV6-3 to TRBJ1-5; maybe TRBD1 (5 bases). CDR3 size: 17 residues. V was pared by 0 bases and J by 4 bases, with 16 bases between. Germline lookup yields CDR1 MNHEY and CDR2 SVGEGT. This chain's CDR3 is CASSYSTEGLPNQPQHF. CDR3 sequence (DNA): TGTGCCAGCAGTTACTCGACGGAGGGACTCCCGAATCAGCCCCAGCATTTT.

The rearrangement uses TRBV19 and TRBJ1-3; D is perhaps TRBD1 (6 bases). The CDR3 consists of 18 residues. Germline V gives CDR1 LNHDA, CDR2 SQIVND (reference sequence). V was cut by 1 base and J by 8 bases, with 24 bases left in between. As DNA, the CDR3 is TGTGCCAGTAGTATAGCCCCGGGGGGCCGAAGCCTTCGCTACACCATATATTTT. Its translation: CASSIAPGGRSLRYTIYF.

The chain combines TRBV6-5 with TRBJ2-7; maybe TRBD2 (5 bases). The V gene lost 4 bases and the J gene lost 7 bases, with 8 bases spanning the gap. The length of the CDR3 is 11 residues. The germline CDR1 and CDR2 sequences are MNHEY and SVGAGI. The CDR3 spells CASSWGEEQYF. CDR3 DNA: TGTGCCAGCAGTTGGGGAGAGGAGCAGTACTTC.

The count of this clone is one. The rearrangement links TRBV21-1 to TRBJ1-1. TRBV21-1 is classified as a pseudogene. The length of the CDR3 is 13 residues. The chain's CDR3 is CARLQFGETEAFF. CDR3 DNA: TGTGCCAGGCTTCAGTTTGGGGAAACTGAAGCTTTCTTT.

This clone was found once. The DNA for the CDR3 is TGTGCCACCAGGGGGGCAGGGGCTGCTGGCTACACCTTC. It codes for CATRGAGAAGYTF. The chain employs TRBV24-1 and TRBJ1-2, with D possibly matching TRBD1 (6 bases). The V end lost 7 bases, the J end lost 7 bases, and 15 bases lay between the germline ends. Germline V lookup: CDR1 KGHDR, CDR2 SFDVKD. This CDR3 is built from 13 residues.

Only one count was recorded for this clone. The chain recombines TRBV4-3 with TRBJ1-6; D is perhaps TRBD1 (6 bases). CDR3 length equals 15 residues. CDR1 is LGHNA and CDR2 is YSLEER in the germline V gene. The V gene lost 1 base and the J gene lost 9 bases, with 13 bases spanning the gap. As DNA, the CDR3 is TGCGCCAGCAGCCAAGTAGGGGGTTCCGGTTCACCCCTCCACTTT. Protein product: CASSQVGGSGSPLHF.

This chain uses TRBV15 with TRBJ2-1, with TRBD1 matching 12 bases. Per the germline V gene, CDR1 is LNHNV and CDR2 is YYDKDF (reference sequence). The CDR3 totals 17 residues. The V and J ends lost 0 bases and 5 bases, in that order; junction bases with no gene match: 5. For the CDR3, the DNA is TGTGCCACCAGCAGAGATTGGGGACAGGGGGCGGACAATGAGCAGTTCTTC. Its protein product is CATSRDWGQGADNEQFF.

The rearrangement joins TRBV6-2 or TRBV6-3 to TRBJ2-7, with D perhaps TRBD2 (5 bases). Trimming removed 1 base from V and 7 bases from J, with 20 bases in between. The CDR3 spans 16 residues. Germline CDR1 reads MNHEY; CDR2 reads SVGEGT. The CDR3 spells CASSYLAGPKKREQYF. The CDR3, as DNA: TGTGCCAGCAGTTACTTGGCGGGTCCAAAAAAAAGGGAGCAGTACTTC.

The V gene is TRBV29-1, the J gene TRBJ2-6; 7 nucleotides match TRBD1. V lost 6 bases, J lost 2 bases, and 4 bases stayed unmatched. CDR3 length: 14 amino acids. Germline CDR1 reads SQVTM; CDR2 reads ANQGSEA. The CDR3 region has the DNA TGCAGCGTGGCCCAGGGGGCTGGGGCCAACGTCCTGACTTTC. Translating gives CSVAQGAGANVLTF.

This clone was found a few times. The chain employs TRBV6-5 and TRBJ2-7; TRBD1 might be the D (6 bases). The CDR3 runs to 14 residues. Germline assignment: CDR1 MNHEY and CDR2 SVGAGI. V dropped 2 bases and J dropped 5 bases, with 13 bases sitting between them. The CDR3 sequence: CASSYERQAHEQYF. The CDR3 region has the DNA TGTGCCAGCAGTTACGAAAGACAGGCCCACGAGCAGTACTTC.

CDR3 in amino acids: CASRSWGQGQGIDTQYF. DNA for the CDR3: TGCGCCAGCAGATCTTGGGGACAGGGTCAAGGGATCGATACGCAGTATTTT. The chain couples TRBV4-1 to TRBJ2-3; TRBD1 aligns across 9 bases. Trimming took 6 bases from V and 6 from J; bases not matched to a gene: 16. CDR3 length: 17 residues. Germline V gene data show CDR1 as MGHRA and CDR2 as YSYEKL.